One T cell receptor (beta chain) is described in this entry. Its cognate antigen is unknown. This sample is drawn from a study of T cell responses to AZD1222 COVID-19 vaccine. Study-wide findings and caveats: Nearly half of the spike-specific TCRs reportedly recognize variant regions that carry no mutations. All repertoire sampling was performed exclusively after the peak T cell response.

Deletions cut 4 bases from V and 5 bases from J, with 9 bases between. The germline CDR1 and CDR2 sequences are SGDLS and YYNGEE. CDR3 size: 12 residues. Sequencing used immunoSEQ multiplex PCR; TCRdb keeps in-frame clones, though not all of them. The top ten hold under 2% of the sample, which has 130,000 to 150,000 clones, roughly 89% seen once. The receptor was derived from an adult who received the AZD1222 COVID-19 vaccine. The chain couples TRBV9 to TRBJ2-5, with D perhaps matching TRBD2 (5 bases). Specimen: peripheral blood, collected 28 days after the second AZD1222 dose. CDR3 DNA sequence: TGTGCCAGCAGCCTGGACTTGGAGACCCAGTACTTC. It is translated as CASSLDLETQYF.